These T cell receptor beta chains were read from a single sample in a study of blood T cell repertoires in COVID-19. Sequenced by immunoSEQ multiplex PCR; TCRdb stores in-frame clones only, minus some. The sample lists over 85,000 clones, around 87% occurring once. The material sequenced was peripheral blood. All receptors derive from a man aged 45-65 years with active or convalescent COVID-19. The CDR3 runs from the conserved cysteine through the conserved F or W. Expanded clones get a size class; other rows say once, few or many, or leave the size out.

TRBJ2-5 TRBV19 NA CASSSLAGIQETQYF
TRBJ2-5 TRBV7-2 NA CASSLEATSGGETQYF
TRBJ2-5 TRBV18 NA CASSPPRTGGVQETQYF
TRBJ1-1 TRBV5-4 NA CASSLVASVNTEAFF
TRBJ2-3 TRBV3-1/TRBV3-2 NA CASSQAGGHRGADTQYF
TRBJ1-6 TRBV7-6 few CASSLGTGYNSPLHF
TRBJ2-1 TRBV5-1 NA CASAPTSYSNEQFF
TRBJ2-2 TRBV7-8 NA CASSRGLAENTGELFF
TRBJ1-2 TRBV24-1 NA CATSPDRGGLDGYTF
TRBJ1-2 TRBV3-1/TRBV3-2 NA CASSQDDSPNYGYTF
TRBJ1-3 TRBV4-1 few CASSRRGTGNTIYF
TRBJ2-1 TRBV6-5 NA CASSYVASSYNEQFF
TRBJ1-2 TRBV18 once CASSPVNRDGSGYTF
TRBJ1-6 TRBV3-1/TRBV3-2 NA CASSQVATVGSPLHF
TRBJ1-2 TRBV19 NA CASSVNPDSYGYTF
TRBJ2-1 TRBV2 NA CASSEREQGRQFF
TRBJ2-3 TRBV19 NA CASTPGRSEGDTQYF
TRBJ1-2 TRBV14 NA CASSQYGDGYTF
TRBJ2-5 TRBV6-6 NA CASSLRETQYF
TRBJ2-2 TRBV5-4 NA CASSSPSGGSTGELFF
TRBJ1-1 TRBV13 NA CASSLDRGHTEAFF
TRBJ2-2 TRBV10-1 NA CASSGRSGNTGELFF